Following are 18 T cell receptor beta chains from one sample sequenced in a study of control samples from healthy donors and cancer patients. Repertoires were generated with immunoSEQ multiplex PCR, while TCRdb's copy carries only in-frame clones and drops some. Counted here are about 130,000 clones, over 75% occurring once; the ten biggest clones make up roughly 2.7%. Material: blood. These receptors all come from a middle-aged man in good health.

This sequence joins TRBV10-1 and TRBJ1-2; D perhaps matches TRBD1 (6 bases). Deletions cut 3 bases from V and 8 bases from J, with 13 bases between. The CDR3 is made up of 13 amino acids. The germline CDR1 and CDR2 sequences are WNHNN and SYGVQD (reference sequence). The CDR3 region is CASSDRGAHGYTF. The CDR3 region has the DNA TGCGCCAGCAGTGATCGGGGGGCGCACGGCTACACCTTC.

This clone was recorded once. V is TRBV21-1 and J is TRBJ2-5. TRBV21-1 is noted as a pseudogene. The CDR3 spans 15 residues. The CDR3 sequence: CASFQGTDLQETQYF. As DNA, the CDR3 is TGTGCCAGCTTTCAAGGGACGGACCTGCAAGAGACCCAGTACTTC.

The chain has TRBV4-2 and TRBJ1-1; the match to TRBD1 covers 8 bases. The CDR3 consists of 17 residues. Germline V gene sequence: CDR1 LGHNA, CDR2 YNFKEQ. V was clipped by 1 base and J by 0 bases; unmatched bases: 7. The CDR3 sequence: CASSQALTGDLNTEAFF. CDR3 bases: TGTGCCAGCAGCCAAGCCTTGACAGGGGACCTGAACACTGAAGCTTTCTTT.

The V and J genes are TRBV5-1 and TRBJ2-7; a weak D match, TRBD1 (6 bases). The V end lost 4 bases, the J end lost 4 bases, and 18 bases lay between the germline ends. Per germline, CDR1 SGHRS and CDR2 YFSETQ. The CDR3 is made up of 15 amino acids. CDR3 in DNA: TGCGCCAGCAGCGACTTGGACAGTATTTGGTACGAGCAGTACTTC. The encoded protein is CASSDLDSIWYEQYF.

The chain combines TRBV18 with TRBJ1-4, with no clear D. The CDR3 consists of 14 residues. Germline CDR1 is KGHSH and CDR2 is LQKENI. The V and J ends lost 6 bases and 1 base respectively, with 9 bases between them. The DNA of the CDR3 is TGTGCCAGCTCGAAGGGCTTAACTAATGAAAAACTGTTTTTT. Encoded protein: CASSKGLTNEKLFF.

This rearrangement joins TRBV30 to TRBJ1-2; TRBD1 matches at 7 bases. This CDR3 is built from 11 residues. The germline V gene encodes CDR1 GTSNPN and CDR2 SVGIG (reference sequence). V trimming: 5 bases; J trimming: 8 bases; junction bases outside the gene matches: 5. CDR3 residues: CAWDREFGYTF. DNA for the CDR3: TGTGCCTGGGACAGGGAGTTCGGCTACACCTTC.

In its sample, this clone was seen once. V gene TRBV5-1 combines with J gene TRBJ2-5; the match to TRBD1 covers 10 bases. The V and J ends lost 4 bases and 5 bases, in that order; junction bases with no gene match: 5. The CDR3 covers 14 residues. Germline CDR1 and CDR2: SGHRS and YFSETQ. This chain's CDR3 is CASSQRTGGETQYF. Written as DNA, the CDR3 is TGCGCCAGCAGCCAACGGACAGGGGGGGAGACCCAGTACTTC.

The chain couples TRBV7-9 to TRBJ1-4; maybe TRBD1 (6 bases). V was clipped by 5 bases and J by 8 bases, with 12 bases between them. The germline gives CDR1 SEHNR, CDR2 FQNEAQ (reference sequence). The CDR3 is 13 amino acids. DNA of the CDR3: TGTGCCAGCAGCAGGGTTGGGGGCGAAAAACTGTTTTTT. Residues: CASSRVGGEKLFF.

V usage is TRBV24-1 and J usage is TRBJ2-2, with 10 bases fitting TRBD2. The CDR3 totals 18 residues. With 5 bases clipped from V and 3 bases from J, the junction kept 11 bases outside the gene matches. Germline loops: CDR1 KGHDR, CDR2 SFDVKD. The CDR3 protein is CATSVPSGGAIDTGELFF. CDR3 bases: TGTGCCACCAGTGTGCCCAGCGGGGGGGCCATTGACACCGGGGAGCTGTTTTTT.

This chain links TRBV5-3 with TRBJ2-7; D possibly matches TRBD1 or TRBD2 (5 bases each). TRBV5-3 qualifies as an ORF whose function is uncertain. Trimming removed 0 bases at V and 1 base at J, with 20 bases between. CDR3 length equals 18 residues. The DNA for the CDR3 is TGTGCCAGAAGCTTGGGGGGGACCTCACCTAGTGGTTCCTACGAGCAGTACTTC. The encoded protein is CARSLGGTSPSGSYEQYF.

The chain combines TRBV5-4 with TRBJ1-4; tentatively, D is TRBD1 (5 bases). With 0 bases removed from V and 2 bases from J, the gap between germline ends came to 5 bases. The V gene's germline CDR1 is SGHNT and CDR2 YYREEE (reference sequence). CDR3 length equals 14 residues. CDR3 protein: CASSLGGTNEKLFF. The CDR3 DNA is TGTGCCAGCAGCTTGGGGGGCACTAATGAAAAACTGTTTTTT.

The CDR3 bases are TGTGCCAGCAGCGCGGGGGGACTATCCACAGATACGCAGTATTTT. Residues: CASSAGGLSTDTQYF. The chain links TRBV9 to TRBJ2-3; 7 nucleotides line up with TRBD2. V lost 3 bases to trimming and J lost 2 bases; unmatched junction nucleotides: 6. The CDR3 has 15 amino acids. Germline V gene lookup returns CDR1 SGDLS and CDR2 YYNGEE.

The rearrangement uses TRBV28 and TRBJ1-5; D is unresolved. This CDR3 contains 14 residues. V dropped 6 bases and J dropped 5 bases, with 14 bases sitting between them. Germline V CDR1 and CDR2: MDHEN, SYDVKM. CDR3 residues: CASSQKRYHQPQHF. The CDR3 DNA sequence: TGTGCCAGCAGCCAGAAGCGCTATCATCAGCCCCAGCATTTT.

V and J are TRBV9 and TRBJ2-1; tentatively, D is TRBD1 or TRBD2 (5 bases each). CDR3 length: 16 amino acids. The germline CDR1 and CDR2 sequences are SGDLS and YYNGEE. V lost 0 bases to trimming and J lost 8 bases, with 18 bases between them. This CDR3 is CASSVEVRVGVDEQFF. CDR3 DNA: TGTGCCAGCAGCGTAGAAGTCAGGGTGGGAGTAGATGAGCAGTTCTTC.

V usage is TRBV7-3 and J usage is TRBJ2-7; TRBD1 is a possible D gene (5 bases). The CDR3 consists of 11 residues. Germline V gene sequence: CDR1 SGHTA, CDR2 FQGTGA. Trimming stripped 5 bases from V and 8 bases from J, with 10 bases between. The CDR3 protein is CASSDGAQQYF. CDR3 sequence (DNA): TGTGCCAGCAGCGATGGGGCTCAGCAGTACTTC.

The gene calls are TRBV11-2 and TRBJ2-5, with 7 bases identical to TRBD2. The germline V gene has CDR1 SGHAT and CDR2 FQNNGV. CDR3 length equals 13 residues. The J segment lost 9 bases and the V segment lost 3 bases, leaving 7 bases of the junction unmatched. The CDR3 loop is CASSFSGSQAQYF. The CDR3 DNA is TGTGCCAGCAGCTTTAGCGGGTCTCAGGCCCAGTACTTC.

J is TRBJ2-5 and V is TRBV2; D remains ambiguous. Looked up from germline, CDR1 is SNHLY and CDR2 is FYNNEI. Trimming pared 0 bases from V and 3 bases from J, leaving 8 bases between. The CDR3 sequence is 14 residues long. Here the CDR3 reads CASSEAPGKETQYF. CDR3 DNA sequence: TGTGCCAGCAGTGAAGCGCCTGGGAAAGAGACCCAGTACTTC.

V and J are TRBV5-1 and TRBJ1-4; 7 bases match TRBD1. Per germline, CDR1 SGHRS and CDR2 YFSETQ. The junction had 4 bases not matched to a gene; V was cut back by 4 bases and J by 4 bases. This CDR3 comprises 14 residues. CDR3 sequence reads: CASSRDRDNEKLFF. The CDR3 nucleotides read TGCGCCAGCAGCCGGGACAGAGATAATGAAAAACTGTTTTTT.